This paragraph reports one T cell receptor beta chain. The antigen is unknown. Trimming cost V 6 bases and J 2 bases; bases outside gene matches: 7. The CDR3 has 16 amino acids. The V gene's germline CDR1 is SGHNT and CDR2 YENEEA. PCR involved 60 Vbeta and 13 Jbeta primers. Using immunoSEQ multiplex PCR, the repertoire was profiled, and TCRdb retains in-frame clones only, with some absent. Its clone listing holds 120,000 to 150,000 clones. Healthy bone marrow donors made up the cohort. This sample is part of a study of cytomegalovirus exposure and HLA in healthy donors. Study-wide results and caveats: What a later analysis reportedly showed was that an Asian-associated ancestry cluster had fewer N-insertions than the roughly 700-donor mean. Among CMV-associated TCR beta chains, most appeared HLA-restricted in a later analysis. The authors listed 150 to 200 TCR beta chains as cytomegalovirus-associated.

This chain links TRBV11-3 with TRBJ2-3; 11 nucleotides align to TRBD2. Input material: PBMCs. The sequence derives from a man aged 35 to 55 in good health and CMV-seronegative. CDR3 region: CASSYSSGGLTDTQYF. In DNA form, the CDR3 reads TGTGCCAGCAGTTATTCTAGCGGGGGGCTCACAGATACGCAGTATTTT.